What follows describes a single T cell receptor (beta chain). Its antigen is unknown. This CDR3 is 15 amino acids long. TCRdb reprocessed the 5' RACE reads and reports one entry per CDR3 protein, with no DNA. The sample data list about 450,000 distinct CDR3 sequences. This sample was taken from a study of monozygotic twins with inflammatory bowel disease. Overall study findings and caveats: People with IBD had fewer clonotypes in common with others than healthy twins did, especially with disease activity.

The origin of this receptor is a human donor with ulcerative colitis or Crohn's disease, or a healthy co-twin of an affected twin (not recorded which). The source material was blood. The chain uses TRBV12-3 or TRBV12-4 and TRBJ2-3; TCRdb's D call, TRBD1, is unchecked because there is no DNA. The CDR3 spells CASSLRQGAPDTQYF.